This TCR beta chain emerged from a study of shared clonotypes between healthy human individuals. Clones were sequenced by immunoSEQ multiplex PCR, and TCRdb holds only the in-frame ones, with some missing. The data show 500,000 to 700,000 clones, around 95% seen once. The naive CD8 population came from CD45RO-negative cells selected for CCR7, without terminally differentiated effector memory CD45RA+ cells. Comments on this clone: Other nucleotide sequences in the sample specify the same CDR3.

The length of the CDR3 is 15 residues. The ends were cut back, 1 base at V and 0 bases at J, with 10 bases in the middle. CDR1 is MDHEN, CDR2 SYDVKM, per germline. The V call is TRBV28, the J call TRBJ2-7, with a possible D match to TRBD1 (5 bases). This receptor was obtained from a woman between 25 and 40 years old in good health. Sequences were obtained from naive CD8+ T cells sorted from blood. CDR3 amino acids: CASSLLQGFSYEQYF. The DNA for the CDR3 is TGTGCCAGCAGTTTATTGCAGGGTTTCTCCTACGAGCAGTACTTC.